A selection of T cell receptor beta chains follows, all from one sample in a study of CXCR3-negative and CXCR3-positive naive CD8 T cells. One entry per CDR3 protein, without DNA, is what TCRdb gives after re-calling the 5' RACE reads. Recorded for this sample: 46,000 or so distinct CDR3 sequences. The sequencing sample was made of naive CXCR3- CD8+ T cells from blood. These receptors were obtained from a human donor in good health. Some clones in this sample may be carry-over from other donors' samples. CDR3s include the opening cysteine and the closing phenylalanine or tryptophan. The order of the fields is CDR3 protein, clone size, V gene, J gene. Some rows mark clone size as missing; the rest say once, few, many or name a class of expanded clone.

cdr3_aa: CASTITGGTDTQYF; clone_size: NA; v_call: TRBV18; j_call: TRBJ2-3
cdr3_aa: CASSLGPGGRYEQYF; clone_size: NA; v_call: TRBV27; j_call: TRBJ2-7
cdr3_aa: CASSLQGIYNEQFF; clone_size: NA; v_call: TRBV7-6; j_call: TRBJ2-1
cdr3_aa: CASSAPSGRSYEQYF; clone_size: NA; v_call: TRBV7-9; j_call: TRBJ2-7
cdr3_aa: CASRAQPQGPYEQYF; clone_size: NA; v_call: TRBV7-6; j_call: TRBJ2-7
cdr3_aa: CASSLQGGRDGYTF; clone_size: NA; v_call: TRBV11-2; j_call: TRBJ1-2
cdr3_aa: CASSSTGTESYEQYF; clone_size: NA; v_call: TRBV7-9; j_call: TRBJ2-7
cdr3_aa: CASSLATIREQFF; clone_size: medium-sized; v_call: TRBV7-9; j_call: TRBJ2-1
cdr3_aa: CSARDRAGLGQETQYF; clone_size: NA; v_call: TRBV20-1; j_call: TRBJ2-5
cdr3_aa: CASSGGRGRSAGELFF; clone_size: NA; v_call: TRBV12-3/TRBV12-4; j_call: TRBJ2-2
cdr3_aa: CASSPDGTGEADTQYF; clone_size: NA; v_call: TRBV3-1; j_call: TRBJ2-3
cdr3_aa: CASSWGSGELFF; clone_size: NA; v_call: TRBV5-1; j_call: TRBJ2-2
cdr3_aa: CASSPRPLAGGPSSYNEQFF; clone_size: NA; v_call: TRBV3-1; j_call: TRBJ2-1
cdr3_aa: CASSESTLTDTQYF; clone_size: NA; v_call: TRBV2; j_call: TRBJ2-3
cdr3_aa: CSVGASGIEQYF; clone_size: NA; v_call: TRBV29-1; j_call: TRBJ2-7
cdr3_aa: CASSIFGMNTGELFF; clone_size: NA; v_call: TRBV19; j_call: TRBJ2-2
cdr3_aa: CASSHGLGTPGEKLFF; clone_size: NA; v_call: TRBV6-6; j_call: TRBJ1-4